The rows below give T cell receptor beta chains drawn from one sample of a study of T-cell reconstitution after alpha-beta-depleted transplantation in children. TCRdb re-analysed the PCR reads in MiXCR, keeping a single row per CDR3 protein. The top ten hold about 15% of the sample, which has more than 500,000 distinct CDR3 sequences, over 9.5% seen once. This sample comprised PBMCs, mostly from graft donor cells, obtained 180 days after TCRalphabeta/CD19-depleted stem cell transplant. The receptors stem from a female patient aged 2-15 years who had a stem cell transplant for aplastic anemia, so the T cells may come from the graft donor. Each CDR3 is given with its conserved first and last residue. A D gene is named only where the DNA matches it firmly. The size of a clone is reported for some rows only, either as once, few or many, or as a class for expanded clones.

d_call	v_call	clone_size	j_call	cdr3_nt	cdr3_aa
TRBD1	TRBV29-1	.	TRBJ1-1	TGCAGCGTGGGTACGGGACAGGGATTGAGTAAATCGGAAGCTTTCTTT	CSVGTGQGLSKSEAFF
TRBD1	TRBV6-2/TRBV6-3	few	TRBJ2-3	TGTGCCAGCAGTTACTCGGATCCGGGACAGGCTGCAGATACGCAGTATTTT	CASSYSDPGQAADTQYF
.	TRBV20-1	few	TRBJ1-1	TGCAGTGCTAGAGTGGATTCGCTCACTGAAGCTTTCTTT	CSARVDSLTEAFF
.	TRBV10-3	.	TRBJ1-1	TGTGCCATCACCTCGGACAGACAGAACACTGAAGCTTTCTTT	CAITSDRQNTEAFF
.	TRBV6-5	few	TRBJ2-7	TGTGCCAGCAGCGCCCGGGTCGACGAGCAGTACTTC	CASSARVDEQYF
TRBD1	TRBV24-1	few	TRBJ1-4	TGTGCCACCAGTGATGGACAGGTTAATGAAAAACTGTTTTTT	CATSDGQVNEKLFF
TRBD2	TRBV4-2	few	TRBJ2-7	TGTGCCAGCAGCCGGGGACTAGCGGACAACACCTACGAGCAGTACTTC	CASSRGLADNTYEQYF
TRBD2	TRBV29-1	few	TRBJ2-2	TGCAGCGTTGACGGACTAGCGGGAGGGCCAACCGGGGAGCTGTTTTTT	CSVDGLAGGPTGELFF
.	TRBV5-6	many	TRBJ1-3	TGTGCCAGCAGCGGGGACAAGGGCTCTGGAAACACCATATATTTT	CASSGDKGSGNTIYF
.	TRBV18	few	TRBJ1-3	TGTGCCAGCTCACCACTTCCCCCCGGGGACACCATATATTTT	CASSPLPPGDTIYF
TRBD1	TRBV2	.	TRBJ1-5	TGTGCCAGCGACCTAGGGACAGGGACTCAGCCCCAGCATTTT	CASDLGTGTQPQHF
.	TRBV7-8	few	TRBJ2-5	TGTGCCAGCAGCCTTAAACACCCAACTCGACAAGAGACCCAGTACTTC	CASSLKHPTRQETQYF
.	TRBV5-1	many	TRBJ2-3	TGCGCCAGCAGTTTGGTGGTTGACAGACGGGCAGATACGCAGTATTTT	CASSLVVDRRADTQYF
.	TRBV27	few	TRBJ2-3	TGTGCCAGCAGTTTTGGGACCCAAGGCACAGATACGCAGTATTTT	CASSFGTQGTDTQYF
.	TRBV12-3/TRBV12-4	few	TRBJ2-1	TGTGCCAGCAGCCGAGGCCCTCTTGAGCAGTTCTTC	CASSRGPLEQFF
.	TRBV20-1	few	TRBJ2-7	TGCAGTGCCATCCCGTGGACAGTAGCTTACGAGCAGTACTTC	CSAIPWTVAYEQYF
TRBD1	TRBV28	.	TRBJ2-7	TGTGCCAGCAGTTACGTCCTCTCGACAGGGGGCTACGAGCAGTACTTC	CASSYVLSTGGYEQYF
.	TRBV29-1	.	TRBJ2-3	TGCAGCGCCTGGGTTTGGACAGATACGCAGTATTTT	CSAWVWTDTQYF
.	TRBV6-1	few	TRBJ2-7	TGTGCCAGCAGTGTCTCGTTGCAGCGCGAGCAGTACTTC	CASSVSLQREQYF
.	TRBV21-1	.	TRBJ2-7	TGTGCCACCAGCAAATGGATCAGCGGGAGCCCCACCTACGAGCAGTACTTC	CATSKWISGSPTYEQYF
.	TRBV28	few	TRBJ2-5	TGTGCCAGCAGTGAATCGGGAGTGACCCAGTACTTC	CASSESGVTQYF
.	TRBV24-1	many	TRBJ2-1	TGTGCCACCAGTGATTATTCGCGTGGGAATGAGCAGTTCTTC	CATSDYSRGNEQFF
TRBD1	TRBV20-1	few	TRBJ2-1	TGCAGTGCTAGAGAAAGTGGGACAGGGACCTCCAATGAGCAGTTCTTC	CSARESGTGTSNEQFF
.	TRBV10-3	few	TRBJ2-1	TGTGCCATCAGCCTCTCTCGTGGCAATGAGCAGTTCTTC	CAISLSRGNEQFF
.	TRBV7-2	.	TRBJ2-1	TGTGCCACCGCAAGGGGCATGGGGAACAATGAGCAGTTCTTC	CATARGMGNNEQFF
.	TRBV19	.	TRBJ1-1	TGTGCCAGTAGCTCCATGAGGATGACGGACACTGAAGCTTTCTTT	CASSSMRMTDTEAFF
.	TRBV28	few	TRBJ2-1	TGTGCCAGCAGTAGTCCGTCGAGGTACAATGAGCAGTTCTTC	CASSSPSRYNEQFF